This entry features one T cell receptor (beta chain) sequence. No antigen is known for it. This entry is derived from a study of STAT5B mutations in CD4+ large granular lymphocyte leukemia. This was a survey-level run. The method was immunoSEQ multiplex PCR; TCRdb's version includes in-frame clones alone and lacks a portion of them. Among thousands of clones listed, roughly 80% were seen once. Either unselected PBMC or bead-purified CD4+, CD4+CD8+, CD57+ or CD56+ cells were sequenced. Germline-derived CDR1 and CDR2 are SNHLY and FYNNEI. CDR3 size: 15 residues. The V end lost 2 bases, the J end lost 0 bases, and 8 bases lay between the germline ends. Study findings and constraints: Compared with healthy controls (2/35), patient top clones favored TRBV06 (8/27). Patient cell sources varied; roughly 6 CD4-sorted samples entered the clonality comparison.

V gene TRBV2 combines with J gene TRBJ2-1; D remains unclear. The sample taken for sequencing was PBMCs. This TCR was recovered from a woman aged 55-69 years with CD4+ T-cell large granular lymphocyte leukemia. The CDR3 reads CASSERRTSYNEQFF. The CDR3 DNA is TGTGCCAGCAGTGAACGGAGAACCTCCTACAATGAGCAGTTCTTC.